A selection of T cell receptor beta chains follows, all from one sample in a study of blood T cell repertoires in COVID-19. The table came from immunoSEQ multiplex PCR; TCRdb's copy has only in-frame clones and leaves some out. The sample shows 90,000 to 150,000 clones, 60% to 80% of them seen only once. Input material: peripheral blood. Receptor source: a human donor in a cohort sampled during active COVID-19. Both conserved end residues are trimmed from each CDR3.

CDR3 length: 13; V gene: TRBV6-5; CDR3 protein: ASSYGGGHYTEAF
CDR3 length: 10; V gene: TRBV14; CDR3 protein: ASSQVLSEQY
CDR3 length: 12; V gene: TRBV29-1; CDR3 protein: SVSPWDSSSSYT
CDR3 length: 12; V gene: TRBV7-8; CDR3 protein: ASSFTGGEETQY
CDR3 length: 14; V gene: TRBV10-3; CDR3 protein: AISEGQGARGSPLH
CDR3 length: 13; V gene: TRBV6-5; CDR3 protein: ASSQIAGGAYEQY
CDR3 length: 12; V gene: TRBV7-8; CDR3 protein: ASSPTGSLYEQY
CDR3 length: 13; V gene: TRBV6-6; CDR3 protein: ASSYSTGTNEKLF
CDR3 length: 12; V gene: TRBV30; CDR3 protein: AWSPNRGRDEQY
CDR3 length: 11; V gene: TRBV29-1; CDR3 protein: SVEEEGTHGYT
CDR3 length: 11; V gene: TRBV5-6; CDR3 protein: ASSLIAAAEQY
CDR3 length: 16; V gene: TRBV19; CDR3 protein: ASIVGLAGVSNTGELF
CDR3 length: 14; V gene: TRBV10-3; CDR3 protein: AISEMGPTFQETQY
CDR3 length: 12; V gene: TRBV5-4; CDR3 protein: ASSSDRLSYEQY
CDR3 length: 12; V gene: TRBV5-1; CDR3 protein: ASSITQGTGELF
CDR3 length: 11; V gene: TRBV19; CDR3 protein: ASSIEDRTPLH
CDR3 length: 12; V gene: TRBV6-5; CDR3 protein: ASRTGGEAYEQY